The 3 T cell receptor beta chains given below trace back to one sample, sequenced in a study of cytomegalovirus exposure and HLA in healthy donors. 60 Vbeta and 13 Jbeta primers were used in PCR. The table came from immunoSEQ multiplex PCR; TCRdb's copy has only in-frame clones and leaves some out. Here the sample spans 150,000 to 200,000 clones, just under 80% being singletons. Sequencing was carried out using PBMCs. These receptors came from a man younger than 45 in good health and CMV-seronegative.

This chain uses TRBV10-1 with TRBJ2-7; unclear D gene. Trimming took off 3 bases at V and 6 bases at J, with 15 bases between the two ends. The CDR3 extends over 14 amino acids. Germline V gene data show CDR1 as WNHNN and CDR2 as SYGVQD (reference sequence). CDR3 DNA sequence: TGCGCCAGCAGTGAAGTTCGGCAGGCCACCGAGCAGTACTTC. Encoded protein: CASSEVRQATEQYF.

CDR3 region: CASSTRTGTTINYGYTF. The CDR3 DNA sequence: TGCGCCAGCAGCACGCGGACAGGGACGACTATAAACTATGGCTACACCTTC. The genes are TRBV4-3 and TRBJ1-2, with TRBD1 matching over 8 bases. Germline V gives CDR1 LGHNA, CDR2 YSLEER. The CDR3 is made up of 17 amino acids. V lost 5 bases to trimming and J lost 2 bases; unmatched junction nucleotides: 13.

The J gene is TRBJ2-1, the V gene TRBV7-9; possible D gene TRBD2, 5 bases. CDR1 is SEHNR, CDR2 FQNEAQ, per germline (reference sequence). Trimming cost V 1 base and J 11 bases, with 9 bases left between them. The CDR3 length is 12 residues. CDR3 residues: CASSLGASKQFF. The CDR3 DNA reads TGTGCCAGCAGCTTAGGGGCTAGCAAGCAGTTCTTC.